The 4 T cell receptor beta chains below all came from one sample that was sequenced in a study of regulatory T cells in long-lasting Graves disease. Construction of TCR beta libraries relied on iRepertoire HTBI primers and on Arm-PCR targeting CDR3 regions. MiXCR, applied by TCRdb to the multiplex PCR reads, yields one record per CDR3 protein. The sample yields hundreds of thousands of distinct CDR3 sequences, over 15% seen once. Time point here: newly diagnosed GD, antithyroid drugs for less than 3 months. From RNA extracted from PBMCs, the TCR library was made. This sample also appeared in a second study, on T cells in Graves' hyperthyroidism and ophthalmopathy.

This specimen was peripheral blood mononuclear cells (PBMCs), taken at new diagnosis, from a patient treated with antithyroid drugs. These receptor sequences come from a man aged 35-49 years with Graves disease.

This clonotype was detected many times. The chain is built from TRBV6-1 and TRBJ2-4; 8 positions agree with TRBD1. CDR1 and CDR2 from the germline V gene are MNHNS and SASEGT. The V gene end was trimmed by 4 bases and the J gene end by 4 bases; junction bases not matched to a gene: 3. This CDR3 comprises 14 residues. The CDR3: CASSVDRVKNIQYF. For the CDR3, the DNA is TGTGCCAGCAGTGTGGACAGGGTGAAAAACATTCAGTACTTC.

This clonotype was recorded a few times. The V gene is TRBV7-3, the J gene TRBJ1-6, with D perhaps matching TRBD1 (5 bases). Germline lookup yields CDR1 SGHTA and CDR2 FQGTGA. This CDR3 has 14 residues. V was cut by 3 bases and J by 7 bases, with 10 bases left in between. CDR3 sequence reads: CASSLGDRNSPLHF. The CDR3 nucleotides are TGTGCCAGCAGCTTGGGGGATAGGAATTCACCCCTCCACTTT.

Comments on this clonotype: With a much larger clone just one base away, this may be a read error. CDR3 sequence reads: CASRPLITEPHGQFF. The CDR3 region has the DNA TGCGCCAGCAGACCCCTAATAACAGAGCCCCATGGGCAGTTCTTC. This rearrangement joins TRBV5-1 to TRBJ2-1; D is unclear. Germline CDR1 SGHRS, CDR2 YFSETQ. CDR3 size: 15 residues. V gave up 5 bases and J gave up 12 bases, with 24 bases separating them.

This sequence joins TRBV4-1 and TRBJ2-7; D gene unclear. This CDR3 is 15 amino acids long. V was cut by 0 bases and J by 4 bases, with 13 bases left in between. The germline V gene encodes CDR1 MGHRA and CDR2 YSYEKL. The DNA of the CDR3 is TGCGCCAGCAGCCAAGATTGGCCCCGCATGTACGAGCAGTACTTC. As protein: CASSQDWPRMYEQYF.